The 4 T cell receptor beta chains below all came from one sample that was sequenced in a study of spatial heterogeneity in lung cancer (dated by TCRdb to the late 2010s). Taken with the paper, the label for time point translates to: blood at routine non-recurrence follow-up after resection. The method was 5' RACE. Sequencing relied on a NextSeq 500. TCRdb passed the public sequencing reads through fastp at Q25 and MiXCR, retaining productive beta sequences. Every distinct CDR3 protein forms one entry, paired with its most common genes and DNA. The sample contains about 43,000 distinct CDR3 sequences, 20% to 25% of them found a single time. The biggest ten clones account for approximately 6.8% of the sample. Sequenced material: PBMCs, taken at follow-up. The source of these receptors is a female donor with early-stage non-small cell lung cancer.

This clonotype came up many times. The chain is built from TRBV7-2 and TRBJ2-3; 7 bases are a match to TRBD2. With 5 bases clipped from V and 4 bases from J, the junction kept 18 bases outside the gene matches. Germline V gene sequence: CDR1 SGHTA, CDR2 FQGNSA. The CDR3 is made up of 18 amino acids. CDR3 region: CASSVAWFGGSRADTQYF. The CDR3 coding sequence is TGTGCCAGCAGCGTCGCGTGGTTCGGCGGGAGTAGGGCAGATACGCAGTATTTT.

J is TRBJ2-7 and V is TRBV5-8; D perhaps matches TRBD1 (8 bases). Trimming took off 5 bases at V and 4 bases at J, with 13 bases between the two ends. The germline gives CDR1 SGHTS, CDR2 YDEGEE. The CDR3 spans 13 residues. The CDR3 DNA follows: TGTGCCAGCAGGAACAGGGGGGGGTACGAGCAGTACGTC. Translation: CASRNRGGYEQYV.

This chain joins TRBV5-1 and TRBJ1-1; D not resolved. This CDR3 region has 16 residues. Trimming removed 0 bases from V and 0 bases from J, with 12 bases in between. Germline CDR1 is SGHRS and CDR2 is YFSETQ. The chain's CDR3 is CASSLASRSLNTEAFF. As DNA, the CDR3 is TGCGCCAGCAGCTTGGCCTCTAGAAGCTTGAACACTGAAGCTTTCTTT.

The J gene is TRBJ2-5, the V gene TRBV29-1, with TRBD2 identical over 11 bases. V lost 4 bases and J lost 6; bases outside the gene matches: 10. Germline V gives CDR1 SQVTM, CDR2 ANQGSEA. This CDR3 has 15 amino acids. The CDR3 DNA sequence: TGCAGCGTTGGCCCCAGACTAGCGGGGTTTAAGACCCAGTACTTC. It codes for CSVGPRLAGFKTQYF.